This is a list of T cell receptor beta chains from one sample in a study of tumor and adjacent non-tumor tissue in lung cancer. TCRdb re-called the multiplex PCR reads with MiXCR, one entry per CDR3 protein. Of almost 75,000 distinct CDR3 sequences listed, 65% to 75% are singletons. Material for sequencing was distant non-tumor lung tissue. The receptors originated from a woman aged 45 to 65 with non-small cell lung cancer. The CDR3 runs from the conserved cysteine through the conserved F or W. Fields, in order: J gene, D gene, clone size, V gene, CDR3 protein, CDR3 DNA. A D gene is named only where the DNA matches it firmly. Some rows have no size entry. The others give once, few or many, or a class for an expanded clone.

TRBJ2-5 - - TRBV11-2 CASRVGVKGAHYF TGTGCCAGCAGGGTCGGGGTTAAAGGGGCCCATTACTTC
TRBJ2-2 - many TRBV7-8 CASSLVARLNTGELFF TGTGCCAGCAGCTTAGTCGCAAGACTGAACACCGGGGAGCTGTTTTTT
TRBJ2-5 - - TRBV11-2 CASSLTGETRYF TGCGCCAGCAGCCTTACAGGAGAGACCCGGTACTTC
TRBJ2-3 TRBD1 - TRBV11-1 CASNIATGADTLYF TGTGCCAGCAACATAGCTACAGGGGCTGATACTCTGTATTTT
TRBJ2-7 - few TRBV28 CASGGRNSYEQYF TGTGCCAGCGGGGGGCGCAACTCCTACGAGCAGTACTTC
TRBJ1-6 - - TRBV7-9 CVSSLEGPTSYNSPLHF TGTGTCAGCAGCTTAGAAGGGCCGACCTCCTATAATTCACCCCTCCACTTT
TRBJ2-5 TRBD2 - TRBV14 CASNQRGSETQYF TGTGCCAGCAACCAGCGGGGGAGTGAAACCCAGTACTTC
TRBJ2-7 TRBD1 many TRBV28 CASNSYRGYEQYF TGTGCCAGCAATTCTTACAGGGGGTACGAGCAGTACTTC
TRBJ2-1 - - TRBV11-2 CASSLQPVRAKLQFF TGTGCCAGCAGCTTACAACCAGTACGGGCCAAACTACAGTTCTTC
TRBJ1-1 - - TRBV30 CAWRPPRDYTEAFF TGTGCCTGGAGGCCCCCGAGGGACTACACTGAAGCTTTCTTT
TRBJ2-1 TRBD2 many TRBV20-1 CSARPGTSGSLDEQFF TGCAGTGCTAGACCCGGGACTAGCGGGAGTCTCGATGAGCAGTTCTTC
TRBJ2-7 TRBD1 many TRBV5-6 CASRDSGTAFYEQYF TGTGCCAGCAGAGACTCCGGGACAGCCTTCTACGAGCAGTACTTC
TRBJ2-3 - - TRBV11-2 CANSLDKGLASTDTQCF TGTGCCAACAGCTTAGATAAGGGGCTAGCCTCCACAGATACGCAGTGTTTT
TRBJ2-1 TRBD2 many TRBV20-1 CSARDGTSGYNEQFF TGCAGTGCTAGAGATGGGACTAGCGGCTACAATGAGCAGTTCTTC
TRBJ2-2 - - TRBV7-8 CVSSFEGSNTGELFF TGTGTCAGCAGCTTCGAGGGATCGAACACCGGGGAGCTGTTTTTC
TRBJ2-1 TRBD2 - TRBV20-1 CSAREQCLRAGVAYNKQFF TGCAGTGCTAGAGAGCAATGTCTTCGAGCGGGAGTAGCATACAATAAGCAGTTCTTC
TRBJ2-1 TRBD1 many TRBV20-1 CSARDRGWYGENNEQFF TGCAGTGCTAGAGACAGGGGGTGGTACGGGGAAAACAATGAGCAGTTCTTC
TRBJ2-1 - many TRBV4-2 CASSPPDNEQFF TGTGCCAGCAGCCCCCCAGACAATGAGCAGTTCTTC
TRBJ2-1 - many TRBV20-1 CSARMVVGNEQFF TGCAGTGCTAGGATGGTTGTAGGTAATGAGCAGTTCTTC
TRBJ2-2 - few TRBV11-2 CASSSEQLGGELFF TGTGCCAGCAGCTCGGAACAATTAGGCGGGGAGCTGTTTTTT
TRBJ2-1 - - TRBV11-3 CASSRQFRWHDDEQFF TGTGCCAGCAGCCGACAATTTAGGTGGCATGACGATGAGCAGTTCTTC
TRBJ1-1 - - TRBV4-1 CASSQGLYKVGTEAFF TGCGCAAGCAGCCAAGGTCTCTACAAGGTCGGCACTGAAGCTTTCTTT
TRBJ1-1 - - TRBV6-2/TRBV6-3 CASSYLGINTEAFF TGTGCCAGCAGTTACCTCGGGATAAACACTGAAGCTTTCTTT
TRBJ2-2 TRBD1 - TRBV20-1 CSAKLDRVKSGELFF TGCAGTGCTAAACTGGACAGGGTCAAATCGGGGGAACTGTTTTTT
TRBJ2-3 TRBD2 - TRBV20-1 CSADGLSGASTDIQYF TGTAGTGCTGACGGGTTAAGCGGGGCCAGCACAGATATACAGTATTTT
TRBJ1-2 - - TRBV24-1 CAMGDFRDYGYTF TGTGCCATGGGTGATTTCCGGGACTATGGCTACACCTTC
TRBJ2-2 - - TRBV11-2 CDSSLEAAALRELFF TGTGACAGCAGCTTAGAGGCGGCAGCCTTGAGGGAGCTGTTTTTT
TRBJ2-5 TRBD1 - TRBV4-1 CASSQGRGKDRGFQETQYF TGCGCCAGCAGCCAAGGTCGGGGCAAGGACAGGGGGTTCCAAGAGACCCAGTACTTC
TRBJ2-5 - - TRBV20-1 CSAQYQAIQETRYF TGCAGTGCCCAGTACCAAGCGATACAAGAGACCCGGTACTTC
TRBJ2-1 - - TRBV6-5 CASSGRNVTFF TGTGCCAGCAGTGGCCGGAACGTCACGTTTTTC
TRBJ2-1 TRBD2 many TRBV20-1 CSASGLAVLSYNEQFF TGCAGTGCTAGCGGGCTAGCGGTACTCTCCTACAATGAGCAGTTCTTC
TRBJ2-1 - - TRBV29-1 CRVEQSSYDEQFF TGCCGCGTTGAACAGAGCTCCTACGATGAGCAGTTCTTC
TRBJ2-5 - - TRBV12-3/TRBV12-4 CASSLRGETQYF TGTGCTAGCAGTTTACGGGGAGAGACCCAGTACTTC
TRBJ2-7 - - TRBV20-1 CSAIQEGTGYKQYF TGCAGTGCTATCCAGGAAGGCACGGGCTACAAGCAGTACTTC
TRBJ1-5 - - TRBV6-6 CASSYSSSDREPQHF TGTGCCAGCAGTTACTCGAGCAGTGACAGAGAGCCCCAGCATTTT
TRBJ2-7 TRBD2 once TRBV3-1 CASSPTRSGNSYEQYF TGTGCCAGCAGCCCAACCAGGAGCGGGAACTCCTACGAGCAGTACTTC
TRBJ2-6 - - TRBV6-5 CASSYAGSGVNVLTF TGCGCCAGCAGTTACGCGGGCTCTGGGGTCAACGTCCTGACTTTC
TRBJ2-3 - - TRBV6-5 CASSRTSTQYF TGTGCTAGCAGTAGAACGAGTACGCAGTATTTT
TRBJ2-7 TRBD1 few TRBV12-3/TRBV12-4 CASSLYQGAAKEQYF TGTGCCAGCAGTTTATATCAGGGGGCAGCTAAGGAGCAGTACTTC
TRBJ2-2 - - TRBV11-2 CASSFTAYKGMNTGELLF TGTGCCAGCAGCTTCACCGCATACAAGGGAATGAACACCGGGGAGCTGTTGTTT
TRBJ2-3 - once TRBV11-2 CASSLGKDDTQYF TGTGCTAGCAGCTTAGGAAAGGATGATACGCAGTATTTT
TRBJ1-1 - - TRBV13 CASSVVGFSEAFF TGTGCCAGTAGCGTAGTAGGCTTTTCTGAAGCTTTCTTT
TRBJ1-2 - - TRBV24-1 CVTQAAGSNYGYTF TGTGTCACCCAGGCAGCGGGGTCCAACTATGGCTACACCTTC
TRBJ2-4 - few TRBV7-9 CASSPGGNIQYF TGTGCCAGCAGCCCGGGTGGGAACATTCAGTACTTC
TRBJ2-5 TRBD2 many TRBV6-2/TRBV6-3 CASSRDGTSGMVAQYF TGTGCCAGCAGTAGAGACGGGACTAGCGGGATGGTGGCCCAGTACTTC
TRBJ2-2 - many TRBV6-5 CASSYSWRGKTGELFF TGTGCCAGCAGTTACTCGTGGAGGGGGAAGACCGGGGAGCTGTTTTTT
TRBJ2-5 - many TRBV20-1 CSAKVSGKETQYF TGCAGTGCTAAGGTTTCCGGAAAAGAGACCCAGTACTTC
TRBJ2-7 - many TRBV28 CASTQTGTWDEQYF TGTGCCAGCACCCAAACCGGGACATGGGACGAGCAGTACTTC
TRBJ2-1 TRBD1 many TRBV20-1 CSAGDRGAEQFF TGCAGTGCTGGCGACAGGGGAGCTGAGCAGTTCTTC
TRBJ2-1 TRBD2 - TRBV4-3 CASSQEYAIGRVSVFF TGCGCCAGCAGCCAAGAATACGCTATCGGGAGGGTTAGCGTGTTCTTC
TRBJ2-3 TRBD1 medium-sized TRBV11-3 CASSDRGTDTQYF TGTGCCAGCAGTGACAGGGGAACAGATACGCAGTATTTT
TRBJ1-1 - - TRBV19 CASSVGRGNTETFF -
TRBJ1-1 - - TRBV20-1 CSATALGQGATESFF TGCAGTGCAACCGCACTGGGACAAGGAGCCACTGAATCTTTCTTT
TRBJ1-5 TRBD1 - TRBV4-2 CDGSQGGEGQPQHF TGTGACGGCAGCCAAGGGGGCGAAGGTCAGCCCCAGCATTTT